These T cell receptor beta chains were read from a single sample in a study of neurological immune-mediated disorders. TCRdb passed the 5' RACE reads through MiXCR, listing each CDR3 protein once. The table shows 65,000 to 95,000 distinct CDR3 sequences, with over 4.5% occurring only once. The sequenced sample consisted of PBMCs. These receptors were taken from a woman aged 60 to 75 with multiple sclerosis. Each CDR3 is given with its conserved first and last residue.

cdr3_aa	v_call	j_call
CAISEIGDNEQFF	TRBV10-3	TRBJ2-1
CASSLEHTGIGNQPQHF	TRBV12-3/TRBV12-4	TRBJ1-5
CASSQGPGQGGGELFF	TRBV4-1	TRBJ2-2
CSVFWSSTDTQYF	TRBV29-1	TRBJ2-3
CASSLRGDTDTQYF	TRBV6-1	TRBJ2-3
CASSNPGGYTYEQYF	TRBV27	TRBJ2-7
CASSLDGAVNTEAFF	TRBV12-3/TRBV12-4	TRBJ1-1
CASSLQGLNVQTQYF	TRBV11-3	TRBJ2-5
CASSTLSGTTTGELFF	TRBV7-6	TRBJ2-2
CASSPHYEQYF	TRBV6-1	TRBJ2-7
CASSQGPIRANEQFF	TRBV7-9	TRBJ2-1
CASTKRGGSTEAFF	TRBV6-5	TRBJ1-1
CASTNINEQYF	TRBV3-1	TRBJ2-7
CASSWTPNYEQYF	TRBV12-3/TRBV12-4	TRBJ2-7
CSGERAGTYEQYF	TRBV20-1	TRBJ2-7
CASSLAPSDSNQPQHF	TRBV7-8	TRBJ1-5
CASSPADGTYEQYF	TRBV7-9	TRBJ2-7
CASSPSRSGGEKLFF	TRBV14	TRBJ1-4
CASSSPGDRGRGTEAFF	TRBV6-5	TRBJ1-1
CATSLGNQPQHF	TRBV24-1	TRBJ1-5
CASSTGGRTEAFF	TRBV12-3/TRBV12-4	TRBJ1-1
CASSPRDRTLMNTIYF	TRBV12-3/TRBV12-4	TRBJ1-3
CASSLDRGLREKLFF	TRBV7-2	TRBJ1-4
CASSEGDEQFF	TRBV7-8	TRBJ2-1
CASSIRGGQWDTEAFF	TRBV12-3/TRBV12-4	TRBJ1-1
CASSLLGTSNTEAFF	TRBV12-3/TRBV12-4	TRBJ1-1
CASSLGQGTDNEQFF	TRBV11-2	TRBJ2-1
CASSLGFTGGSDTQYF	TRBV5-1	TRBJ2-3
CASSLGGQGLETQYF	TRBV7-2	TRBJ2-5
CASSPDRGSGNTIYF	TRBV18	TRBJ1-3
CASSEEDGTDTQYF	TRBV25-1	TRBJ2-3
CASSKDRGLYNEQFF	TRBV18	TRBJ2-1
CATSAGTQETQYF	TRBV24-1	TRBJ2-5
CSAPPYEQYF	TRBV20-1	TRBJ2-7
CASSPGQMNEKLFF	TRBV5-1	TRBJ1-4
CASSSGTLMSYEQYF	TRBV19	TRBJ2-7
CASSFKTAGSGSPLHF	TRBV5-1	TRBJ1-6
CASSQQGAITEAFF	TRBV3-1	TRBJ1-1
CSARSTTGGNTIYF	TRBV20-1	TRBJ1-3
CSAMGLAGRTRTDTQYF	TRBV20-1	TRBJ2-3
CSAPSVTPGNYGYTF	TRBV20-1	TRBJ1-2
CASSPRQGKGYTF	TRBV12-3/TRBV12-4	TRBJ1-2
CSAPGTASYFWGYTF	TRBV20-1	TRBJ1-2
CASTTGGTGANVLTF	TRBV3-1	TRBJ2-6
CASSLRTADGTQYF	TRBV5-1	TRBJ2-3
CASSYRVLAYEQYF	TRBV6-2/TRBV6-3	TRBJ2-7
CSARRTGGSNQPQHF	TRBV20-1	TRBJ1-5
CASSFDGTNQPQHF	TRBV5-1	TRBJ1-5
CSVDLLAGVETQYF	TRBV20-1	TRBJ2-5
CSVGRDSNQPQHF	TRBV29-1	TRBJ1-5
CASSLEETADYGYTF	TRBV5-1	TRBJ1-2
CASTEQQAAYGYTF	TRBV7-9	TRBJ1-2
CSAPTPRGRDNQPQHF	TRBV20-1	TRBJ1-5
CASSYEPELNTEAFF	TRBV5-1	TRBJ1-1
CASSPTGKSNQPQHF	TRBV6-5	TRBJ1-5